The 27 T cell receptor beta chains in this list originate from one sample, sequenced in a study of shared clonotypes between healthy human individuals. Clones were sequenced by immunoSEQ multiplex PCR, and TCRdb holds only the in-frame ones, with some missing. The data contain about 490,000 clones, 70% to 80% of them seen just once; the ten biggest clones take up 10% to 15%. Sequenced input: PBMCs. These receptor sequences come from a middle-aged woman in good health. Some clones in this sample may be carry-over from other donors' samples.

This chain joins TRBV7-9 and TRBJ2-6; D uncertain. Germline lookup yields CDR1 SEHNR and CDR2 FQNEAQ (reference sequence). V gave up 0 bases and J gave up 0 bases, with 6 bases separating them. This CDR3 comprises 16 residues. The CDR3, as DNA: TGTGCCAGCAGCTTAGCTCTCTACTCTGGGGCCAACGTCCTGACTTTC. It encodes CASSLALYSGANVLTF. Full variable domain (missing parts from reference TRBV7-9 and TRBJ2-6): DTGVSQNPRHKITKRGQNVTFRCDPISEHNRLYWYRQTLGQGPEFLTYFQNEAQLEKSRLLSDRFSAERPKGSFSTLEIQRTEQGDSAMYLCASSLALYSGANVLTFGAGSRLTVL.

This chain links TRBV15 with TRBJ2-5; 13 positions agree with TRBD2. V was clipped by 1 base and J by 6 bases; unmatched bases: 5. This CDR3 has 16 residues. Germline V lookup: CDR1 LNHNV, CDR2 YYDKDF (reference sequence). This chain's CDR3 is CATSRGGTSGDKTQYF. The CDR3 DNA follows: TGTGCCACCAGCAGAGGAGGGACTAGCGGGGATAAGACCCAGTACTTC. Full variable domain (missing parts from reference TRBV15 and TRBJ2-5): DAMVIQNPRYQVTQFGKPVTLSCSQTLNHNVMYWYQQKSSQAPKLLFHYYDKDFNNEADTPDNFQSRRPNTSFCFLDIRSPGLGDTAMYLCATSRGGTSGDKTQYFGPGTRLLVL.

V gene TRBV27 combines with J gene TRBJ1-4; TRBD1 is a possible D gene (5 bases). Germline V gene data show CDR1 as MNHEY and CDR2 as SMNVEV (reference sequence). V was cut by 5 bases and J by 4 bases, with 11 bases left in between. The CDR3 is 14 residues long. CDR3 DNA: TGTGCCAGCAGTCGGGGGATCGGTAATGAAAAACTGTTTTTT. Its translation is CASSRGIGNEKLFF.

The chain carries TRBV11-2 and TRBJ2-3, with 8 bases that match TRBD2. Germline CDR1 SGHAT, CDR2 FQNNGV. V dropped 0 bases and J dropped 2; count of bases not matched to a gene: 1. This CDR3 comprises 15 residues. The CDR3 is CASSLDGRDTDTQYF. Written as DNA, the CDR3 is TGTGCCAGCAGCTTAGACGGGAGGGACACAGATACGCAGTATTTT.

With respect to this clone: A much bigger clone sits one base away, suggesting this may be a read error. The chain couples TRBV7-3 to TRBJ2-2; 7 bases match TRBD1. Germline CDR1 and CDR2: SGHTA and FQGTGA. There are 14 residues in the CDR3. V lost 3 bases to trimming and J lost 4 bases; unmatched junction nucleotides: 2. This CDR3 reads CASSFYRGTGELFF. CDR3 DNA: TGTGCCAGCAGCTTTTACAGGGGCACCGGGGAGCTGTTTTTT.

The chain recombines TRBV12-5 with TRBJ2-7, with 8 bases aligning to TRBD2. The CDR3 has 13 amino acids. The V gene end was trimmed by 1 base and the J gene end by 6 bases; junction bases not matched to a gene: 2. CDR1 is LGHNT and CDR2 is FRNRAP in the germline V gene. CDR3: CASGLAGGSEQYF. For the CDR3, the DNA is TGTGCTAGTGGTTTGGCGGGAGGGTCCGAGCAGTACTTC.

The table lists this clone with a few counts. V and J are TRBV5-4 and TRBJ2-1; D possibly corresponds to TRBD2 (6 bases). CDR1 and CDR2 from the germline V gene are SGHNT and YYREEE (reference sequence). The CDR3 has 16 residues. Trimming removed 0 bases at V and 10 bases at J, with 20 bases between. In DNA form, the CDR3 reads TGTGCCAGCAGCTTGGGTGGGGGGTTATGGAGCGACGAGCAGTTCTTC. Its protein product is CASSLGGGLWSDEQFF.

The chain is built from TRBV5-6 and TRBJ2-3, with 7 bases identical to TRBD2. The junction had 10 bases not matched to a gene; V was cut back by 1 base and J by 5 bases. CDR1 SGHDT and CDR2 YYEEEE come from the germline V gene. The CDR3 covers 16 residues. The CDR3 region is CASSLRTRGSGDTQYF. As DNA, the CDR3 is TGTGCCAGCAGCTTGCGGACTAGAGGATCGGGAGATACGCAGTATTTT. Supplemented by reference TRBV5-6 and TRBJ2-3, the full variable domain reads DAGVTQSPTHLIKTRGQQVTLRCSPKSGHDTVSWYQQALGQGPQFIFQYYEEEERQRGNFPDRFSGHQFPNYSSELNVNALLLGDSALYLCASSLRTRGSGDTQYFGPGTRLTVL.

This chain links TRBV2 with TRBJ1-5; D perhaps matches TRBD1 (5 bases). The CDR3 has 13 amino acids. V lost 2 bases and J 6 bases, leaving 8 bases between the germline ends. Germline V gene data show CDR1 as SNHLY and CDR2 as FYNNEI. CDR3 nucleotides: TGTGCCAGCAGTGAAACGGACATTCAGCCCCAGCATTTT. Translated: CASSETDIQPQHF.

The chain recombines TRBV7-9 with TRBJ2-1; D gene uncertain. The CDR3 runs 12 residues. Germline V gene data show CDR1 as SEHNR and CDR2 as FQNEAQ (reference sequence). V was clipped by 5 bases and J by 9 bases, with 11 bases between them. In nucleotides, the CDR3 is TGTGCCAGCAGCCCAGCCCGAGGTGAGCAGTTCTTC. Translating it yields CASSPARGEQFF.

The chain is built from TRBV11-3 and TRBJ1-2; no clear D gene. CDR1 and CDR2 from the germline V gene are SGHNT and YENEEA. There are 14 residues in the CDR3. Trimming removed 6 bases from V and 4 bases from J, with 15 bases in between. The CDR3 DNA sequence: TGTGCCAGCAGTCATCCCTCAGGAAGCTATGGCTACACCTTC. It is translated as CASSHPSGSYGYTF.

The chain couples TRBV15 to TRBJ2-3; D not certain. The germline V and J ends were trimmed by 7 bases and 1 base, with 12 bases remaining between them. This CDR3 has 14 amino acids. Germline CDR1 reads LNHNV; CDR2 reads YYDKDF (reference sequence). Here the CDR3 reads CATKTVRRTDTQYF. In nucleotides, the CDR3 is TGTGCCACCAAAACTGTTCGACGCACAGATACGCAGTATTTT.

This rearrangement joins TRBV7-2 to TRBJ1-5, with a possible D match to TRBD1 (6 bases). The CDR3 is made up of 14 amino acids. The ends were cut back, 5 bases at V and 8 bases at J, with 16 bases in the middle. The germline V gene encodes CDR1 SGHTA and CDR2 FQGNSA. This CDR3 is CASSANRVLEPQHF. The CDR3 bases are TGTGCCAGCAGCGCCAACAGGGTTCTTGAGCCCCAGCATTTT. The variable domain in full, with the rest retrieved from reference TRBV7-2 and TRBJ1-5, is GAGVSQSPSNKVTEKGKDVELRCDPISGHTALYWYRQSLGQGLEFLIYFQGNSAPDKSGLPSDRFSAERTGGSVSTLTIQRTQQEDSAVYLCASSANRVLEPQHFGDGTRLSIL.

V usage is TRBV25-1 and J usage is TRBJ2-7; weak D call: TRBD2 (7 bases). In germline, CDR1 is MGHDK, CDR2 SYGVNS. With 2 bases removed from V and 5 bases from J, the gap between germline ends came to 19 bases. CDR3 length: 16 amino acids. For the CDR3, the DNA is TGTGCCAGCAGTGAAGCTGGCGGGGGCGCGATGGACGAGCAGTACTTC. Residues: CASSEAGGGAMDEQYF.

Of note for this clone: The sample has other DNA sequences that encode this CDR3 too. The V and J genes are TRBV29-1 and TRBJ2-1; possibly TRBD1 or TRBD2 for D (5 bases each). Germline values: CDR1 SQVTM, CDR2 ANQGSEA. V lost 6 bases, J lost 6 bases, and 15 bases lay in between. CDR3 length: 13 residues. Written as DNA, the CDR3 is TGCAGCGTCGGGGCAGGAGTGGTCAATGAGCAGTTCTTC. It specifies CSVGAGVVNEQFF.

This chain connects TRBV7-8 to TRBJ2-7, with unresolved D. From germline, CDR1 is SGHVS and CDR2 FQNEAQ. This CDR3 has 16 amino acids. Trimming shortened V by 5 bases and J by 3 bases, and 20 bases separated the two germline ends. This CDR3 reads CASSPRSRQELYEQYF. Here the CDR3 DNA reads TGTGCCAGCAGCCCAAGGTCGAGGCAAGAGCTCTACGAGCAGTACTTC.

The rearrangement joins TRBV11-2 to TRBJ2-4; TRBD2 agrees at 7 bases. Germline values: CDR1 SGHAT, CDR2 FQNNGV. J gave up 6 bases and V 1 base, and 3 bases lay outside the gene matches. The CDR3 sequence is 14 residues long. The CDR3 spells CASSLGWGGNIQYF. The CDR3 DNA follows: TGTGCCAGCAGCTTAGGGTGGGGGGGAAACATTCAGTACTTC.

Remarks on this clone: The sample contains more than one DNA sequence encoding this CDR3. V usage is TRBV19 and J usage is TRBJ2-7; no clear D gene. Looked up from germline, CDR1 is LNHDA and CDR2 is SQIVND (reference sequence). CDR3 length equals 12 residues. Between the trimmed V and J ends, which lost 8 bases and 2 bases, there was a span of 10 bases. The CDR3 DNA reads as TGTGCCAGTTCGGGTACCACCTACGAGCAGTACTTC. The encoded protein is CASSGTTYEQYF.

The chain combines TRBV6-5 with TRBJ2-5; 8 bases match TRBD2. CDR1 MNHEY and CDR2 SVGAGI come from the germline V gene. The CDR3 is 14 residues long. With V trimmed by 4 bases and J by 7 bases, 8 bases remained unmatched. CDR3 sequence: CASSSREGRGTQYF. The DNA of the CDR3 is TGTGCCAGCAGTTCTCGGGAGGGCCGTGGGACCCAGTACTTC.

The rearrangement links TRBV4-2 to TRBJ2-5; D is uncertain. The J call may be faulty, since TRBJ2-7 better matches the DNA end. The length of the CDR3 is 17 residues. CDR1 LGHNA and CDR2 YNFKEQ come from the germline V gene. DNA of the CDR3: TGTGCCAGCAGCCCAATTGGTGTGCGTACAGTCTCCTACGAGCAGTACTTC. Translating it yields CASSPIGVRTVSYEQYF.

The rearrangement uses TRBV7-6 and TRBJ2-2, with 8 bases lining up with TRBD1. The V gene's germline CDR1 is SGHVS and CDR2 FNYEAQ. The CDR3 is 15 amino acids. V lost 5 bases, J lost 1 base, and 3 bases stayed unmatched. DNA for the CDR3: TGTGCCAGCAGCCCCGGGACAGGGAACACCGGGGAGCTGTTTTTT. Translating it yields CASSPGTGNTGELFF.

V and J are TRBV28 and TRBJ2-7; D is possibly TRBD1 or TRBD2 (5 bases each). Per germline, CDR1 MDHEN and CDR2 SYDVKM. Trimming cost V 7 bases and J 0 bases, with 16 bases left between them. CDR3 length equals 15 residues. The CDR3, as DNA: TGTGCCAGCACCTCGTGGGGGTCCAGCTCCTACGAGCAGTACTTC. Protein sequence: CASTSWGSSSYEQYF.

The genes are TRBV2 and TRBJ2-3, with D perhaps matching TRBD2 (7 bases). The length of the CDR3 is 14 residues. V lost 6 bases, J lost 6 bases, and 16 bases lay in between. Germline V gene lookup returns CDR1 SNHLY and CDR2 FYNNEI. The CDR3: CASRGGGSSDTQYF. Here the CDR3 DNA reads TGTGCCAGCAGGGGGGGCGGGAGCAGTGATACGCAGTATTTT.

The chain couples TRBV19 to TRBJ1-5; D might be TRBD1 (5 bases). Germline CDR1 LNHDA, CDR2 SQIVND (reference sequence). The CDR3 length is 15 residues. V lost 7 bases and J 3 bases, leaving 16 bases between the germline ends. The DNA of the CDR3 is TGTGCCAGTACCCCCTCTAGACAGCCCAATCAGCCCCAGCATTTT. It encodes CASTPSRQPNQPQHF.

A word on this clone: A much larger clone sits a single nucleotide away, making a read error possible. CDR3 in amino acids: CASSDSHTKETGELFF. The CDR3 DNA is TGTGCCAGCAGTGACTCCCACACCAAGGAGACCGGGGAGCTGTTTTTT. This chain joins TRBV6-4 and TRBJ1-3; D is undetermined. The DNA matches TRBJ2-2 better at its end, which makes the J call doubtful. The germline V gene encodes CDR1 MRHNA and CDR2 SNTAGT. The CDR3 is 16 residues long.

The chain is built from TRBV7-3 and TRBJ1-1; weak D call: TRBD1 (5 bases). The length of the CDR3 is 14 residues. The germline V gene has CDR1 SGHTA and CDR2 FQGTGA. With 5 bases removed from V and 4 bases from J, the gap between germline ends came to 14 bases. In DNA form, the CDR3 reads TGTGCCAGCAGCCCATGGAGGGGAAGCACTGAAGCTTTCTTT. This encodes CASSPWRGSTEAFF.

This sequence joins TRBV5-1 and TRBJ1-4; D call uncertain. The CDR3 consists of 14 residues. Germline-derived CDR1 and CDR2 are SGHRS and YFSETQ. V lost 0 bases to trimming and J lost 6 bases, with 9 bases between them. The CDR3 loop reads CASSLGTEDEKLFF. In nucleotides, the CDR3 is TGCGCCAGCAGCTTGGGGACCGAGGATGAAAAACTGTTTTTT.